The 22 T cell receptor beta chains listed next were all sequenced from one sample in a study of post-analysis software for immune sequencing data. Study-wide findings and caveats: A handful of TRBV segments (TRBV5-6, TRBV5-1 and TRBV20-1 among them) occurred more frequently in patients than in controls.

Unique molecular identifiers tagged the TCR beta cDNA libraries. MiXCR was run by TCRdb on the PCR reads, yielding one entry per CDR3 protein. Of 650,000 to 900,000 distinct CDR3 sequences in the sample, 40% to 55% were seen once. For these receptors, no antigen is known. Sequencing input: blood. All receptors derive from a girl aged 5-17 years with multiple sclerosis.

This sequence joins TRBV6-2 or TRBV6-3 and TRBJ2-2; TRBD1 matches at 8 bases. The CDR3 consists of 15 residues. The J segment lost 3 bases and the V segment lost 5 bases, leaving 5 bases of the junction unmatched. Germline loops: CDR1 MNHEY, CDR2 SVGEGT. The CDR3 here is CASSLRGLDTGELFF. The CDR3 DNA follows: TGTGCCAGCAGTCTCAGGGGGCTCGACACCGGGGAGCTGTTTTTT.

The chain has TRBV7-9 and TRBJ2-1, with TRBD2 matching over 8 bases. The V segment lost 2 bases and the J segment 7 bases; nucleotides outside the gene matches: 13. The CDR3 runs 17 residues. The V gene's germline CDR1 is SEHNR and CDR2 FQNEAQ (reference sequence). The CDR3 reads CASSLHGRAPTGNEQFF. As DNA, the CDR3 is TGTGCCAGCAGCTTACACGGGAGGGCCCCCACCGGGAATGAGCAGTTCTTC.

J is TRBJ1-2 and V is TRBV7-9; TRBD1 agrees at 11 bases. Germline assignment: CDR1 SEHNR and CDR2 FQNEAQ (reference sequence). Trimming removed 7 bases from V and 3 bases from J; junction bases left unmatched: 7. The CDR3 runs 15 residues. The CDR3 loop reads CASTTSGQGDYGYTF. In DNA form, the CDR3 reads TGTGCCAGCACCACCTCGGGACAGGGGGACTATGGCTACACCTTC.

The V and J genes are TRBV10-3 and TRBJ2-1; 14 bases match TRBD2. The CDR3 covers 17 residues. The V segment lost 10 bases and the J segment 6 bases; nucleotides outside the gene matches: 14. Germline CDR1 and CDR2: ENHRY and SYGVKD. In DNA form, the CDR3 reads TGTGCCACCCGGCGTAGTGGGACTAGCGGGAGTCCCAATGAGCAGTTCTTC. Translated, it gives CATRRSGTSGSPNEQFF.

The chain joins TRBV6-1 to TRBJ1-2; D call uncertain. Germline values: CDR1 MNHNS, CDR2 SASEGT. This CDR3 has 15 amino acids. The germline V and J ends were trimmed by 3 bases and 0 bases, with 11 bases remaining between them. CDR3 DNA sequence: TGTGCCAGCAGTGACTCAATGACGGCTAACTATGGCTACACCTTC. It yields the protein CASSDSMTANYGYTF.

This clonotype has only a few counts. This rearrangement joins TRBV20-1 to TRBJ2-7; TRBD2 aligns across 11 bases. From germline, CDR1 is DFQATT and CDR2 SNEGSKA (reference sequence). The CDR3 runs 14 residues. J gave up 9 bases and V 3 bases, and 10 bases lay outside the gene matches. This chain's CDR3 is CSARKVAGGPVQYF. The CDR3 nucleotides are TGCAGTGCTAGGAAGGTAGCGGGAGGGCCGGTGCAGTACTTC.

The rearrangement links TRBV6-5 to TRBJ1-2, with D uncertain. The germline V gene has CDR1 MNHEY and CDR2 SVGAGI. The CDR3 length is 15 residues. Trimming shortened V by 2 bases and J by 6 bases, and 16 bases separated the two germline ends. CDR3 in amino acids: CASSYHFQRVDGYTF. In nucleotides, the CDR3 is TGTGCCAGCAGTTACCATTTCCAGAGAGTTGATGGCTACACCTTC.

The genes are TRBV28 and TRBJ2-5, with a tentative D call TRBD2 (5 bases). Germline assignment: CDR1 MDHEN and CDR2 SYDVKM. Between the trimmed V and J ends, which lost 5 bases and 5 bases, there was a span of 15 bases. The CDR3 is 14 amino acids. DNA of the CDR3: TGTGCCAGCAGTATCGCCGAGGGTTTGGAGACCCAGTACTTC. Translated: CASSIAEGLETQYF.

The chain recombines TRBV5-1 with TRBJ2-5, with TRBD1 matching over 8 bases. V was clipped by 0 bases and J by 7 bases; unmatched bases: 14. In germline, CDR1 is SGHRS, CDR2 YFSETQ. There are 17 residues in the CDR3. The CDR3 sequence: CASSLEESASGQATQYF. For the CDR3, the DNA is TGCGCCAGCAGCTTGGAGGAATCGGCGTCGGGACAGGCGACCCAGTACTTC.

This clonotype was detected only a few times. The CDR3 spells CASSEIWSTANTEAFF. The CDR3 nucleotides read TGTGCCAGCAGCGAGATTTGGTCCACGGCGAACACTGAAGCTTTCTTT. V and J are TRBV2 and TRBJ1-1; D is undetermined. The germline CDR1 and CDR2 sequences are SNHLY and FYNNEI. This CDR3 has 16 residues. Trimming left V 6 bases short and J 1 base short, with 18 bases between.

This clonotype was picked up many times. This chain joins TRBV10-3 and TRBJ1-1; D gene unclear. Between the trimmed V and J ends, which lost 10 bases and 5 bases, there was a span of 17 bases. The germline V gene has CDR1 ENHRY and CDR2 SYGVKD. There are 13 residues in the CDR3. In DNA, the CDR3 is TGTGCCACTCACAGAAACGAAGGGACTGAAGCTTTCTTT. Its translation is CATHRNEGTEAFF.

This clonotype was recorded once. J is TRBJ2-1 and V is TRBV12-3 or TRBV12-4, with 7 bases identical to TRBD2. The CDR3 is 15 amino acids. J lost 3 bases, V lost 3 bases, and 5 bases had no gene match. Written as DNA, the CDR3 is TGTGCCAGCAGTTTCGCGACTAGCTTCTACAATGAGCAGTTCTTC. Translated, it gives CASSFATSFYNEQFF.

The rearrangement joins TRBV10-3 to TRBJ2-4; 9 bases are a match to TRBD2. The assigned J gene may be wrong: the sequence end matches TRBJ2-7 better. The CDR3 length is 12 residues. From germline, CDR1 is ENHRY and CDR2 SYGVKD. The CDR3 sequence is CAISSSGNEQYF. The CDR3 nucleotides read TGTGCCATCAGTTCTAGCGGGAACGAGCAGTACTTC.

The V and J genes are TRBV6-5 and TRBJ1-2; no firm D call. Germline lookup yields CDR1 MNHEY and CDR2 SVGAGI. This CDR3 has 13 amino acids. V was pared by 5 bases and J by 6 bases, with 13 bases between. As DNA, the CDR3 is TGTGCCAGCAGTCGAGACCTAATAGATGGCTACACCTTC. This gives the protein CASSRDLIDGYTF.

The chain has TRBV27 and TRBJ2-1, with a tentative D call TRBD1 (6 bases). This CDR3 region has 13 residues. Germline V gene data show CDR1 as MNHEY and CDR2 as SMNVEV (reference sequence). The ends were cut back, 4 bases at V and 9 bases at J, with 13 bases in the middle. CDR3 sequence reads: CASSSTGWSEQFF. As DNA, the CDR3 is TGTGCCAGCAGTTCGACAGGATGGAGTGAGCAGTTCTTC.

V is TRBV6-4 and J is TRBJ2-1; D gene uncertain. The CDR3 is made up of 15 amino acids. Germline CDR1 MRHNA, CDR2 SNTAGT. Deletions cut 2 bases from V and 5 bases from J, with 13 bases between. CDR3 amino acids: CASSDPAGRHNEQFF. DNA of the CDR3: TGTGCCAGCAGTGACCCGGCAGGCAGACACAATGAGCAGTTCTTC.

This clonotype came up once. The chain uses TRBV20-1 and TRBJ2-5; 9 bases fit TRBD2. The CDR3 sequence is 13 residues long. From germline, CDR1 is DFQATT and CDR2 SNEGSKA (reference sequence). Trimming cost V 4 bases and J 3 bases; bases outside gene matches: 3. Written as DNA, the CDR3 is TGCAGTGCTACGTTAGCGGGGGAAGAGACCCAGTACTTC. This sequence encodes CSATLAGEETQYF.

To note about this clonotype: Germline is not matched at one junction end, which may reflect a read error. The genes are TRBV12-3 or TRBV12-4 and TRBJ2-3, with a possible D match to TRBD2 (6 bases). The CDR3 has 14 amino acids. The CDR3 DNA follows: TGTGCCAGCAGTCCGGGAGCGGGCGCAGATGCGCAGTATTTT. Translated, it gives CASSPGAGADAQYF.

This clonotype has a handful of counts. The chain joins TRBV11-3 to TRBJ2-1; 7 nucleotides align to TRBD2. V lost 0 bases and J lost 9; bases outside the gene matches: 11. The CDR3 length is 16 residues. Germline V gene sequence: CDR1 SGHNT, CDR2 YENEEA. CDR3 amino acids: CASSLEVAGRRGEQFF. The CDR3, as DNA: TGTGCCAGCAGCTTAGAGGTAGCGGGTCGCCGGGGTGAGCAGTTCTTC.

Remarks on this clonotype: At one boundary the junction diverges from the germline segment, which might be a read error. DNA of the CDR3: TGTGCCGCCAGCAGAGATCCCGCCGGGACAGGGCAGGACGAGCAGTACTTC. It translates to CAASRDPAGTGQDEQYF. The chain carries TRBV15 and TRBJ2-5; 9 bases are shared with TRBD1. The DNA end is more similar to TRBJ2-7, so the J call may be wrong. The CDR3 has 17 residues. In germline, CDR1 is LNHNV, CDR2 YYDKDF (reference sequence).

This sequence joins TRBV3-1 and TRBJ2-7, with 10 bases that match TRBD2. V dropped 4 bases and J dropped 2; count of bases not matched to a gene: 11. Germline CDR1 LGHDT, CDR2 YNNKEL (reference sequence). CDR3 size: 17 residues. In DNA, the CDR3 is TGTGCCAGCAGCCGGACGGCTAGCGGGAGATTCGCCTACGAGCAGTACTTC. As protein: CASSRTASGRFAYEQYF.

The rearrangement joins TRBV29-1 to TRBJ1-2, with TRBD1 matching over 9 bases. Germline CDR1 is SQVTM and CDR2 is ANQGSEA. The ends lost 3 bases at V and 3 bases at J; junction bases unmatched: 5. The CDR3 is 14 amino acids. CDR3 in amino acids: CSVDSGQGYYGYTF. Here the CDR3 DNA reads TGCAGCGTTGATTCGGGACAGGGATACTATGGCTACACCTTC.